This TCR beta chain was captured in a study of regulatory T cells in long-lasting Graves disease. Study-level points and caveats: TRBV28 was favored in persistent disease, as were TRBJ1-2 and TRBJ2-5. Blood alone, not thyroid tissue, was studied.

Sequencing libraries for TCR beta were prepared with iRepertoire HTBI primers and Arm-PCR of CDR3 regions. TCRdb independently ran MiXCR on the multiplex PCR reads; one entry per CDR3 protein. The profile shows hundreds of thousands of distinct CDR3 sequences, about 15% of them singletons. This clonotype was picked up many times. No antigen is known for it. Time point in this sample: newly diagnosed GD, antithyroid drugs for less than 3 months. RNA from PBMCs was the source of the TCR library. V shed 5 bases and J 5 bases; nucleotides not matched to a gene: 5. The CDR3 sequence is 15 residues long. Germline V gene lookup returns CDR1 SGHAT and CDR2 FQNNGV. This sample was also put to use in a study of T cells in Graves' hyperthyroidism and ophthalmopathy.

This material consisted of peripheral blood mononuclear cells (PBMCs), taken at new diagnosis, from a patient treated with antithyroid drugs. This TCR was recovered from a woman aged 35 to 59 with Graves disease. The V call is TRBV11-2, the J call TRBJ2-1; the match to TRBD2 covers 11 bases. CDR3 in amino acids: CASSTGTSGDNEQFF. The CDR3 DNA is TGTGCCAGCAGCACCGGGACTAGCGGAGACAATGAGCAGTTCTTC. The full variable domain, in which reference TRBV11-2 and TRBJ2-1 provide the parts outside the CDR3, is EAGVAQSPRYKIIEKRQSVAFWCNPISGHATLYWYQQILGQGPKLLIQFQNNGVVDDSQLPKDRFSAERLKGVDSTLKIQPAKLEDSAVYLCASSTGTSGDNEQFFGPGTRLTVL.